This note documents a single T cell receptor (beta chain) sequence. The CDR3 sequence is 16 residues long. The ends lost 8 bases at V and 1 base at J; junction bases unmatched: 11. CDR1 and CDR2 (germline): LNHDA, SQIVND (reference sequence). The sample belongs to a study of T cell changes during pregnancy in multiple sclerosis. TCRdb's copy holds only in-frame clones and misses some; the assay was immunoSEQ multiplex PCR. This repertoire shows 55,000 to 70,000 clones, roughly 90% found once; its top ten account for under 2%. The receptor comes from a female donor with multiple sclerosis, enrolled in a pregnancy study. The chain carries TRBV19 and TRBJ2-1, with TRBD2 matching 7 bases. Sequencing was performed on peripheral blood, taken after pregnancy. CDR3 sequence reads: CASHPRAGLSYNEQFF. The CDR3 nucleotides read TGTGCCAGTCACCCACGAGCGGGGCTTTCCTACAATGAGCAGTTCTTC.